These T cell receptor beta chains were read from a single sample in a study of neurological immune-mediated disorders. A single record per CDR3 protein comes from TCRdb applying MiXCR to the 5' RACE reads. This table holds tens of thousands of distinct CDR3 sequences, about a tenth found once. Material: PBMCs. Receptors were obtained from a man between 35 and 55 years old in good health. Each CDR3 is given with its conserved first and last residue. Fields, in order: clone size, J gene, D gene, V gene, CDR3 DNA, CDR3 protein. D genes are given only for firm matches. Size is omitted from some rows. Given values are once, few, many or a class for expanded clones.

many TRBJ1-1 NA TRBV5-1 TGCGCCAGCAGCTTTACAGGCCCGGGCACTGAAGCTTTCTTT CASSFTGPGTEAFF
few TRBJ2-3 TRBD2 TRBV28 TGTGCCAGCAGTTTCCAGGGACTAGCGGGAGGAGGAGATACGCAGTATTTT CASSFQGLAGGGDTQYF
many TRBJ2-7 NA TRBV5-1 TGCGCCAGCAGCTTACAACAGCCTAGCTCCTACGAGCAGTACTTC CASSLQQPSSYEQYF
many TRBJ2-2 NA TRBV28 TGTGCCAGCAGTTTACAGCACGGAGGAACCGGGGAGCTGTTTTTT CASSLQHGGTGELFF
many TRBJ2-6 NA TRBV7-2 TGTGCCAGCAGCCCGCCGTTTGGGGCTTCCCTCTCTGGGGCCAACGTCCTGACTTTC CASSPPFGASLSGANVLTF
many TRBJ1-1 TRBD1 TRBV5-1 TGCGCCAGCAGCGGACAGGGTGTGAACACTGAAGCTTTCTTT CASSGQGVNTEAFF
many TRBJ1-3 TRBD1 TRBV5-1 TGCGCCAGCAGCGCCGAGGGACAGGGGGCGTCTGGAAACACCATATATTTT CASSAEGQGASGNTIYF
many TRBJ2-2 TRBD2 TRBV6-1 TGTGCCAGCAGTGAAACTAGCGGGAGCACCGGGGAGCTGTTTTTT CASSETSGSTGELFF
NA TRBJ1-5 TRBD1 TRBV10-2 TGCGCCACGAGACAGGGTCTATCTTCGTCTGCCAATCAGCCCCAGCATTTT CATRQGLSSSANQPQHF
many TRBJ2-4 NA TRBV3-1 TGTGCCAGCAGCCAAGATCAGGGAAGACAGCAAAACATTCAGTACTTC CASSQDQGRQQNIQYF
many TRBJ2-7 NA TRBV5-6 TGTGCCAGCAGCTTACGTCCGACAGTTACCTACGAGCAGTACTTC CASSLRPTVTYEQYF
NA TRBJ2-7 NA TRBV10-2 TGCGCCAGCAGTCGGGACTTCGTGAGGGAGCAGTACTTC CASSRDFVREQYF
many TRBJ1-5 NA TRBV9 TGTGCCAGCAGCGCAGGGTTGAGTCAGCCCCAGCATTTT CASSAGLSQPQHF
many TRBJ2-1 TRBD2 TRBV20-1 TGCAGTGCTAGAGAAGGGCCTGGGACTAGCGACTACAATGAGCAGTTCTTC CSAREGPGTSDYNEQFF
many TRBJ2-3 TRBD1 TRBV5-4 TGTGCCAGCAGCCACCACAGGGGGACAGATACGCAGTATTTT CASSHHRGTDTQYF
many TRBJ2-5 NA TRBV12-3/TRBV12-4 TGTGCCAGCAGTTCCGGGACACAAGAGACCCAGTACTTC CASSSGTQETQYF
many TRBJ2-4 TRBD2 TRBV7-2 TGTGCCAGCAGCTCGCGCACCAGCGGGGGGGCCAAAAACATTCAGTACTTC CASSSRTSGGAKNIQYF
many TRBJ1-2 NA TRBV20-1 TGCAGTGCTAGAGATCCACAGGCGAAACACTATGGCTACACCTTC CSARDPQAKHYGYTF
many TRBJ2-1 TRBD2 TRBV3-1 TGTGCCAGCAGCCGGGGGCTAGCGGGGCCCCGGGGGTGGTTC CASSRGLAGPRGWF
many TRBJ1-5 NA TRBV20-1 TGCAGTGCTATTGCCGGGGGAAATCAGCCCCAGCATTTT CSAIAGGNQPQHF
many TRBJ2-7 TRBD2 TRBV10-3 TGTGCCATCAGTGGCCCCGTGGTAGCGGGGGGGCACTACGAGCAGTACTTC CAISGPVVAGGHYEQYF
many TRBJ2-3 NA TRBV6-6 TGTGCCAGCAGTTGGGGGAGTCCAGATACGCAGTATTTT CASSWGSPDTQYF
many TRBJ2-2 TRBD1 TRBV29-1 TGCAGCGCAGAGACAGGGGAGAACACCGGGGAGCTGTTTTTT CSAETGENTGELFF
many TRBJ2-5 NA TRBV20-1 TGCAGTGCGGTGAGGGGGACCCAGTACTTC CSAVRGTQYF
many TRBJ1-2 NA TRBV11-2 TGTGCCAGCAGCTTAGTGCCCGCAGCCAGGCGGGGCTACACCTTC CASSLVPAARRGYTF
many TRBJ2-5 NA TRBV20-1 TGCAGTGCAGACCCCCGTGACGGCGGGACGGGGGAGACCCAGTACTTC CSADPRDGGTGETQYF
many TRBJ2-5 NA TRBV6-6 TGTGCCAGCAGTTACTTTGGGGAACAAGAGACCCAGTACTTC CASSYFGEQETQYF
many TRBJ2-3 NA TRBV7-2 TGTGCCAGCAGCTTCTCAGTCCTGGGCACAGATACGCAGTATTTT CASSFSVLGTDTQYF
NA TRBJ2-2 TRBD1 TRBV9 TGTGCCTGCAGCGTAGGGGACAGGAACACCCGGGAGCTGTTTTTT CACSVGDRNTRELFF
NA TRBJ1-5 TRBD1 TRBV19 TGTGCCAGTAGTGTTGGCGGGACAGGGATAGCACAGCCCCAGCATTTT CASSVGGTGIAQPQHF
many TRBJ2-5 NA TRBV6-2/TRBV6-3 TGTGCCAGCAGTCGTTTAAGACAAGAGACCCAGTACTTC CASSRLRQETQYF
many TRBJ2-7 TRBD1 TRBV20-1 TGCAGTGCTCTGAACAGGGGGCTGTACGAGCAGTACTTC CSALNRGLYEQYF
many TRBJ2-3 NA TRBV14 TGTGCCAGCGGGTCCCGGGACTTTAGCACAGATACGCAGTATTTT CASGSRDFSTDTQYF
few TRBJ1-1 NA TRBV3-1 TGTGCCAGCCACCTTTTGGTGGGAGTAGCTTTCTTT CASHLLVGVAFF
many TRBJ1-2 TRBD1 TRBV29-1 TGCAGCGTTGGGACTGGACAGGGGGTTAGGTATGGCTACACCTTC CSVGTGQGVRYGYTF
many TRBJ1-4 NA TRBV20-1 TGCAGTGCTCCCCACGGGGCCCTAAATGAAAAACTGTTTTTT CSAPHGALNEKLFF
many TRBJ2-5 NA TRBV6-2/TRBV6-3 TGTGCCAGCAGCGCATCGCCCTGGACACTGCAAGAGACCCAGTACTTC CASSASPWTLQETQYF
NA TRBJ2-5 NA TRBV12-3/TRBV12-4 TGTGCCAGCAGATCGTGGACTTTACGTTGGGAGACCCAGTACTTC CASRSWTLRWETQYF
many TRBJ2-1 TRBD2 TRBV19 TGTGCCAGTATGAAGAGGGAGGGAGCCAATGAGCAGTTCTTC CASMKREGANEQFF
many TRBJ2-3 NA TRBV12-3/TRBV12-4 TGTGCCAGCAGTAGCCTCGGGCTAGCCCCAGATACGCAGTATTTT CASSSLGLAPDTQYF
many TRBJ1-5 NA TRBV6-6 TGTGCCAGCAGTTTAAGAGAGTATAGCAATCAGCCCCAGCATTTT CASSLREYSNQPQHF
many TRBJ1-1 NA TRBV3-1 TGTGCCAGCAGCCGACTACAAGGTTGGACTGAAGCTTTCTTT CASSRLQGWTEAFF
many TRBJ2-7 TRBD2 TRBV5-1 TGCGCCAGCAGCGAGGACGGTAGCGGGGCGACCTACGAGCAGTACTTC CASSEDGSGATYEQYF
many TRBJ1-1 NA TRBV7-9 TGTGCCAGCAGCTCCGGAGTTGAAGCTTTCTTT CASSSGVEAFF
many TRBJ2-7 NA TRBV12-3/TRBV12-4 TGTGCCAGCAGTTTTGGTAGCGGTTCCTACGAGCAGTACTTC CASSFGSGSYEQYF
NA TRBJ2-7 TRBD1 TRBV7-9 TGTGCCAGCAGCCCCGACGACAGGGGCCCCTACGAGCAGTACTTC CASSPDDRGPYEQYF
many TRBJ2-5 TRBD2 TRBV10-3 TGTGCCATCAGTGAACGACTAGCGGGGGCCGGGGCCCAGTACTTC CAISERLAGAGAQYF
medium-sized TRBJ2-3 NA TRBV18 TGTGCCAGCTCACCGGAAGCGGAGACGCAGTATTTT CASSPEAETQYF
NA TRBJ2-1 NA TRBV18 TGTGCCAGCTCTCCTGCCTCTCTAGCTAGAAATGAGCAGTTCTTC CASSPASLARNEQFF
many TRBJ2-1 NA TRBV18 TGTGCCAGCTCACCAAGGGAGAATGAGCAGTTCTTC CASSPRENEQFF
many TRBJ2-3 NA TRBV10-3 TGTGCCACCCACGCCCGATCATCGGGCACGCAGTATTTT CATHARSSGTQYF
NA TRBJ2-3 TRBD2 TRBV11-3 TGTGCCAGCAGCTTGGGGCGGGGGGCATCACCAGATACGCAGTATTTT CASSLGRGASPDTQYF
many TRBJ1-1 TRBD1 TRBV5-8 TGTGCCAGCAGCCCCGGACAGGGGCGCATGAACACTGAAGCTTTCTTT CASSPGQGRMNTEAFF
many TRBJ2-3 NA TRBV5-1 TGCGCCAGCAGCTTGTACCGGGATACGCAGTATTTT CASSLYRDTQYF
many TRBJ2-3 NA TRBV10-2 TGCGCCAGCAGTGTAGGGGGGGGGACTAGCACAGATACGCAGTATTTT CASSVGGGTSTDTQYF
many TRBJ1-5 NA TRBV12-3/TRBV12-4 TGTGCCAGCAGTTCGGGACCGCCGAGCTATAGCAATCAGCCCCAGCATTTT CASSSGPPSYSNQPQHF
many TRBJ2-1 NA TRBV5-5 TGTGCCAGCAGCTTGGGGGGGGCCTTTTCCCGGGATGAGCAGTTCTTC CASSLGGAFSRDEQFF
many TRBJ1-2 NA TRBV5-1 TGCGCCAGCAGACTGACACCGACCTATGGCTACACCTTC CASRLTPTYGYTF
NA TRBJ2-7 NA TRBV29-1 TGCAGCGTTGGGATGCTGACTTCCGAGCAGTACTTC CSVGMLTSEQYF